The 8 T cell receptor beta chains in this list originate from one sample, sequenced in a study of CD8+ T cells in alopecia areata. In each case, RNA was isolated and then reverse transcribed into cDNA as the sequencing template. Profiling relied on immunoSEQ multiplex PCR, and the TCRdb table lists in-frame clones only, not all of them. The profile covers over 85,000 clones, with roughly two fifths appearing a single time and 1% to 1.5% taken by the ten largest. Sequencing input: CD4+ T cells sorted from blood. These receptors originate from a human donor with alopecia areata.

This clone showed up just a few times. The chain has TRBV9 and TRBJ1-2, with 8 bases matching TRBD1. CDR1 and CDR2 (germline): SGDLS, YYNGEE. The CDR3 has 13 residues. With V trimmed by 5 bases and J by 6 bases, 6 bases remained unmatched. The CDR3 sequence is CASRTQGAHGYTF. CDR3 bases: TGTGCCAGCAGGACTCAGGGGGCGCATGGCTACACCTTC.

The gene calls are TRBV29-1 and TRBJ1-1; possibly TRBD1 for D (6 bases). CDR1 and CDR2 from the germline V gene are SQVTM and ANQGSEA. CDR3 length: 13 amino acids. V lost 6 bases and J 0 bases, leaving 11 bases between the germline ends. CDR3 DNA sequence: TGCAGCGTAAGGACAGACATGAACACTGAAGCTTTCTTT. It encodes CSVRTDMNTEAFF. Using reference TRBV29-1 and TRBJ1-1 for the parts outside the CDR3, the full variable domain is SAVISQKPSRDICQRGTSLTIQCQVDSQVTMMFWYRQQPGQSLTLIATANQGSEATYESGFVIDKFPISRPNLTFSTLTVSNMSPEDSSIYLCSVRTDMNTEAFFGQGTRLTVV.

This clone has a single count. This chain links TRBV25-1 with TRBJ2-3; D remains unclear. This CDR3 is 13 amino acids long. V lost 0 bases and J lost 3, with 4 bases in between. The germline V gene has CDR1 MGHDK and CDR2 SYGVNS. CDR3 amino acids: CASSEYPTDTQYF. CDR3 coding DNA: TGTGCCAGCAGTGAATATCCAACAGATACGCAGTATTTT.

The V call is TRBV4-3, the J call TRBJ1-2, with D tentatively TRBD1 (5 bases). This CDR3 has 15 amino acids. V was shortened by 4 bases and J by 8 bases, with 20 bases between the two germline ends. CDR1 and CDR2 from the germline V gene are LGHNA and YSLEER. For the CDR3, the DNA is TGCGCCAGCAGCCCAAGGGGAGCACCCTCTGGGGGCTACACCTTC. This translates into CASSPRGAPSGGYTF.

The sample holds a few counts of this clone. The chain recombines TRBV5-1 with TRBJ1-1; maybe TRBD1 (6 bases). Trimming pared 4 bases from V and 2 bases from J, leaving 15 bases between. Germline V lookup: CDR1 SGHRS, CDR2 YFSETQ. CDR3 length: 15 amino acids. CDR3 sequence: CASSRWGQVNTEAFF. CDR3 DNA: TGCGCCAGCAGCCGATGGGGGCAGGTCAACACTGAAGCTTTCTTT.

The chain combines TRBV7-9 with TRBJ2-5; tentative D call: TRBD1 (5 bases). CDR1 and CDR2 from the germline V gene are SEHNR and FQNEAQ (reference sequence). The CDR3 consists of 14 residues. V was pared by 5 bases and J by 1 base, with 11 bases between. The chain's CDR3 is CASSPDNGQETQYF. The CDR3 DNA follows: TGTGCCAGCAGCCCGGACAATGGCCAAGAGACCCAGTACTTC.

This sequence joins TRBV6-5 and TRBJ2-1, with a weak D call TRBD2 (5 bases). Per germline, CDR1 MNHEY and CDR2 SVGAGI. Trimming took off 2 bases at V and 1 base at J, with 9 bases between the two ends. The CDR3 sequence is 15 residues long. The CDR3, as DNA: TGTGCCAGCAGTTACCGGGGTCTGTCCTACAATGAGCAGTTCTTC. Residues: CASSYRGLSYNEQFF.

The V call is TRBV2, the J call TRBJ1-5; maybe TRBD1 (6 bases). The germline CDR1 and CDR2 sequences are SNHLY and FYNNEI. V dropped 6 bases and J dropped 0 bases, with 12 bases sitting between them. The CDR3 consists of 15 residues. Written as DNA, the CDR3 is TGTGCCAGCAGGGACCGGACAGTTAGCAATCAGCCCCAGCATTTT. Protein: CASRDRTVSNQPQHF.